The entry that follows covers one T cell receptor beta chain sequence. This record belongs to a study of blood T cell repertoires in COVID-19. Overall study context: Sites in the United States, Italy and Spain provided acute and convalescent COVID-19 samples. T cells, B-cell-depleted T cells, or PBMCs provided the cDNA or gDNA that served as material.

The authors' processing: Reference gene primer amplification gave estimated nucleated cell counts. Profiling relied on immunoSEQ multiplex PCR, and the TCRdb table lists in-frame clones only, not all of them. V and J calls and clone size come straight from that table; D and trimming were deduced from the DNA. The repertoire holds 150,000 or so clones, about nine tenths seen once, with under 7.5% in the top ten. Trimming took off 2 bases at V and 7 bases at J, with 6 bases between the two ends. The CDR3 has 12 amino acids. Germline V gene lookup returns CDR1 SEHNR and CDR2 FQNEAQ (reference sequence).

The chain joins TRBV7-9 to TRBJ1-5; D gene ambiguous. The sample taken for sequencing was peripheral blood. The source is a man older than 75 with acute or convalescent COVID-19. CDR3 sequence (DNA): TGTGCCAGCAGCTTATCCGTGCAGCCCCAGCATTTT. The encoded protein is CASSLSVQPQHF.